A selection of T cell receptor beta chains follows, all from one sample in a study of T cell responses to AZD1222 COVID-19 vaccine. Libraries were prepared by immunoSEQ multiplex PCR; TCRdb keeps only in-frame clonotypes and omits some of them. The sample lists about 120,000 clones, approximately 90% occurring once. The sequencing here drew on peripheral blood, taken on day 0 of AZD1222 vaccination. The receptors derive from an adult in good health. CDR3s include the opening cysteine and the closing phenylalanine or tryptophan. A D gene is named only where the DNA matches it firmly. Size is omitted from some rows. Given values are once, few, many or a class for expanded clones.

>TRBJ2-2|TRBV7-3|-|-
TGTGCCAGCAGTTTAACAGGGACTACGGGGACCGGGGAGCTGTTTTTT
CASSLTGTTGTGELFF
>TRBJ2-7|TRBV28|-|-
TGTGCCACCACCCACAGTGCCTCCTACGAGCAGTACTTC
CATTHSASYEQYF
>TRBJ1-1|TRBV27|-|-
TGTGCCAGCAGTTTACGGTGGGGAAGAAACACTGAAGCTTTCTTT
CASSLRWGRNTEAFF
>TRBJ1-6|TRBV9|-|-
TGTGCCAGCAGCGTAGTTCAGGGCCCCCTCCACTTT
CASSVVQGPLHF
>TRBJ2-7|TRBV11-2|-|-
TGTGCCAGCAGCCCGTCATACGTTAGCTACGAGCAGTACTTC
CASSPSYVSYEQYF
>TRBJ2-5|TRBV24-1|-|-
TGTGCCACCAGTGATTTTCGCAGCGGGCGCCAAGAGACCCAGTACTTC
CATSDFRSGRQETQYF
>TRBJ2-7|TRBV27|TRBD2|-
TGTGCCAGCAGTTTAAATCGGGGGGAAACCTACGAGCAGTACTTC
CASSLNRGETYEQYF
>TRBJ1-2|TRBV19|TRBD1|-
TGTGCCAGTAGTATCCCCTTGGGGACAGGGGGCAATGGCTACACCTTC
CASSIPLGTGGNGYTF
>TRBJ2-5|TRBV2|-|-
TGTGCCTCCCGAGGGGAGGCCCAGTACTTC
CASRGEAQYF
>TRBJ1-5|TRBV6-2/TRBV6-3|TRBD1|-
TGTGCCAGCAGTCCCGGTTCGGACAGGGCGAGTCAGCCCCAGCATTTT
CASSPGSDRASQPQHF
>TRBJ2-1|TRBV9|-|once
TGTGCCAGCAGCGTAACAGGCCCCAGTGAGCAGTTCTTC
CASSVTGPSEQFF
>TRBJ2-7|TRBV7-6|-|-
TGTGCCAGCAGCTTAGGCAGAGCCTACGAGCAGTACTTC
CASSLGRAYEQYF
>TRBJ1-1|TRBV18|-|-
TGTGCCAGCTCACCCTCCCCGTCCACTGAAGCTTTCTTT
CASSPSPSTEAFF
>TRBJ2-1|TRBV4-2|TRBD2|-
TGTGCCAGTTCGGGTTCGGCGGGGGGGCCGAGGGTCAATGAGCAGTTCTTC
CASSGSAGGPRVNEQFF
>TRBJ2-7|TRBV5-8|-|-
TGTGCCAGTAGGCCCCCCAGCTACGAGCAGTACTTC
CASRPPSYEQYF
>TRBJ2-5|TRBV5-4|-|-
TGTGCCAGCAGCTTCGGCAGGGAAGAGACCCAGTACTTC
CASSFGREETQYF
>TRBJ1-2|TRBV2|-|-
TGTGCCAGCAGCGACGTAGGTGGCTACACCTTC
CASSDVGGYTF
>TRBJ1-6|TRBV30|TRBD1|-
TGTGCCTGGAACCAGGACAGGGAGGAATCACCCCTCCACTTT
CAWNQDREESPLHF
>TRBJ1-2|TRBV29-1|TRBD1|-
TGCAGCGTTCGGGACAGGGTTGGCTACACCTTC
CSVRDRVGYTF
>TRBJ2-7|TRBV3-1/TRBV3-2|TRBD1|-
TGTGCCAGCAGCCGCGGACAGGGGAGGAATTACGAGCAGTACTTC
CASSRGQGRNYEQYF
>TRBJ1-6|TRBV18|-|-
TGTGCCAGCTCACCTACGAGCAGCTCCTATAATTCACCCCTCCACTTT
CASSPTSSSYNSPLHF
>TRBJ1-2|TRBV7-2|-|-
TGTGCCAGCAGCTTAGATGGGTCAGGGATTGGCTACACCTTC
CASSLDGSGIGYTF
>TRBJ1-3|TRBV11-2|-|-
TGTGCCAGCAGCTTTCGACAGGCCATCTCCTCTGGAAACACCATATATTTT
CASSFRQAISSGNTIYF
>TRBJ2-1|TRBV28|-|-
TGTGCCAGCCGTCCATCTGGGGGCCTGAGCTCCTACAATGAGCAGTTCTTC
CASRPSGGLSSYNEQFF
>TRBJ1-1|TRBV30|TRBD1|-
TGTGCCTGGAGTCTAGGGACAGGGGGCACTGAAGCTTTCTTT
CAWSLGTGGTEAFF
>TRBJ1-2|TRBV10-3|-|-
TGTGCCATCAGTGAGTCTCGGGGGGCGAGGAAAGGCTACACCTTC
CAISESRGARKGYTF
>TRBJ1-2|TRBV5-1|TRBD1|-
TGCGCCAGCAGTCCAACAGGGGATTATGGCTACACCTTC
CASSPTGDYGYTF
>TRBJ2-1|TRBV7-9|TRBD1|-
TGTGCCAGCAGCTCGGGACAGGGATACTCCTACAATGAGCAGTTCTTC
CASSSGQGYSYNEQFF
>TRBJ1-1|TRBV28|-|once
TGTGCCAGCAGTTTAGCAGGCATGAACACTGAAGCTTTCTTT
CASSLAGMNTEAFF
>TRBJ2-2|TRBV24-1|TRBD1|once
TGTGCCACCAGTGAATTAACAGGGGGGACCGGGGAGCTGTTTTTT
CATSELTGGTGELFF
>TRBJ1-2|TRBV9|TRBD1|-
TGTGCCAGCAGCGACTCACGGGACAGGGGGGCCTATGGCTACACCTTC
CASSDSRDRGAYGYTF
>TRBJ1-6|TRBV14|-|-
TGTGCCAGCAGCCACAGTCCGTATAATTCACCCCTCCACTTT
CASSHSPYNSPLHF
>TRBJ1-2|TRBV7-3|-|-
TGTGCCAGCAGCTTAAAGGGTAGTAATGGCTACACCTTC
CASSLKGSNGYTF
>TRBJ1-5|TRBV28|-|-
TGTGCCAGCACCCTGGGGGCCGGAGCCCAAGGGTCTAGCAATCAGCCCCAGCATTTT
CASTLGAGAQGSSNQPQHF
>TRBJ1-1|TRBV7-9|-|-
TGTGCCAGCAGCTTAGTACGGGCCCACACTGAAGCTTTCTTT
CASSLVRAHTEAFF
>TRBJ1-2|TRBV6-5|-|-
TGTGCCAGCCGAGACAGTCTAAACTATGGCTACACCTTC
CASRDSLNYGYTF
>TRBJ1-2|TRBV9|-|-
TGTGCCAGCAGCGTAGGCGGAGGCAACTATGGCTACACCTTC
CASSVGGGNYGYTF
>TRBJ1-5|TRBV6-2/TRBV6-3|-|-
TGTGCCAGCAGTTACACTGGAGGGACCAGGCAGCCCCAGCATTTT
CASSYTGGTRQPQHF
>TRBJ2-7|TRBV10-2|TRBD2|-
TGCGCCAGCAGTGAGAGTCTAGCGGATCCCTACGAGCAGTACTTC
CASSESLADPYEQYF
>TRBJ2-3|TRBV7-9|TRBD2|-
TGTGCCAGCAGAAACCCGGGACTAGCGACTCCGGCGCAGTATTTT
CASRNPGLATPAQYF
>TRBJ2-7|TRBV5-3|TRBD1|-
TGTGCCAGAAGCCATGGACAGGGCGTCTACGAGCAGTACTTC
CARSHGQGVYEQYF